These 19 T cell receptor beta chains originate from one sample sequenced in a study of tumor-infiltrating lymphocytes in primary liver carcinoma. Synthesis of TCR beta cDNA was carried out from approximately 500 ng total RNA with a constant-region primer. ARM-PCR, slightly modified, supplied the TCR beta libraries through three nested multiplex PCR rounds. Forward primers for TRBV1-TRBV30 and a C-beta reverse primer served the first two PCR rounds, at 10 cycles each. TCRdb analysed the multiplex PCR reads with MiXCR anew, one entry per CDR3 protein. The profile covers 300,000 to 350,000 distinct CDR3 sequences, with less than 65% appearing a single time and about 6% taken by the ten largest. Germline DNA was extracted alongside blood RNA, which was obtained from unsorted whole blood. The sample taken for sequencing was peripheral blood. These receptors all come from a man in his forties with primary liver carcinoma and hepatitis B virus infection.

Concerning this clonotype itself: The junction departs from the called germline gene at one end, perhaps through a read error. The chain has TRBV11-2 and TRBJ2-3; 7 bases are a match to TRBD1. Germline V lookup: CDR1 SGHAT, CDR2 FQNNGV. The CDR3 covers 16 residues. CDR3 region: CASSLDGQVSTDTRYF. The CDR3 DNA is TGTGCCAGCAGCTTGGACGGACAGGTCAGCACAGATACGCGGTATTTT.

Only a few counts were recorded for this clonotype. V gene TRBV13 combines with J gene TRBJ2-2, with D perhaps TRBD2 (5 bases). Germline V gene lookup returns CDR1 PRHDT and CDR2 FYEKMQ (reference sequence). The V and J ends lost 3 bases and 5 bases respectively, with 7 bases between them. The CDR3 is made up of 13 amino acids. CDR3 bases: TGTGCCAGCAGCTTTGGGAGAACCGGGGAGCTGTTTTTT. Amino acids: CASSFGRTGELFF.

Details on this clonotype: Compared with germline, one end of the junction differs, possibly owing to a read error. The genes are TRBV16 and TRBJ1-2; D is undetermined. CDR3 length: 13 residues. CDR1 is KGHSY, CDR2 FQNENV, per germline. The CDR3 protein is CVSSQSTVYGYTF. CDR3 coding DNA: TGTGTCAGCAGCCAATCCACGGTTTATGGCTACACCTTC. Drawing the rest from reference TRBV16 and TRBJ1-2, the complete variable domain is GEEVAQTPKHLVRGEGQKAKLYCAPIKGHSYVFWYQQVLKNEFKFLISFQNENVFDETGMPKERFSAKCLPNSPCSLEIQATKLEDSAVYFCVSSQSTVYGYTFGSGTRLTVV.

Comments on this clonotype: Compared with germline, one end of the junction differs, possibly owing to a read error. The chain has TRBV12-3 or TRBV12-4 and TRBJ2-1, with D perhaps matching TRBD2 (6 bases). The CDR3 has 13 residues. The DNA of the CDR3 is TGTGTCAGCAGTGCCCCCGGGACTCCAGGACAGTTCTTC. It yields the protein CVSSAPGTPGQFF.

As concerns this clonotype: A much larger clone differs from this one at a single base, so this may be a read error. J is TRBJ1-6 and V is TRBV4-1, with unresolved D. CDR1 is MGHRA and CDR2 is YSYEKL in the germline V gene. The CDR3 spans 15 residues. V dropped 1 base and J dropped 5 bases, with 9 bases sitting between them. The CDR3 region is CASSQVLHNNSPLHF. CDR3 coding DNA: TGCGCCAGCAGCCAAGTGCTACATAATAATTCACCCCTCCACTTT.

Of note for this clonotype: A junction end diverges from the germline sequence, so it may reflect a read error. The J gene is TRBJ2-4, the V gene TRBV12-3 or TRBV12-4, with D perhaps TRBD2 (5 bases). The CDR3 is 13 amino acids. CDR3 coding DNA: TGTGCCAACAGTTCCAGCGGCAAAAACATTCAATACTTC. It is translated as CANSSSGKNIQYF.

With regard to this clonotype: A much larger clonotype is one base distant, so this may be a read error. The rearrangement links TRBV5-1 to TRBJ1-4; TRBD1 might be the D (5 bases). Trimming took 0 bases from V and 8 from J, leaving 14 bases between them. Germline CDR1 SGHRS, CDR2 YFSETQ. The CDR3 spans 15 residues. CDR3 in amino acids: CASSLEGDPTEKLFF. The CDR3 DNA reads TGCGCCAGCAGCTTGGAAGGGGACCCCACCGAAAAACTGTTTTTT.

This clonotype was seen a single time. Germline and junction disagree at one end, which may indicate a read error. The chain uses TRBV28 and TRBJ2-3; 14 bases fit TRBD2. The CDR3 runs 16 residues. Looked up from germline, CDR1 is MDHEN and CDR2 is SYDVKM. For the CDR3, the DNA is TGTGCCAGCAGTCTGGGACTAGCGGGAGAATCGGATAAGCAGTATTTT. It is translated as CASSLGLAGESDKQYF.

About this clonotype itself: Without the conserved terminal phenylalanine or tryptophan, this CDR3 likely stems from a read error. This sequence joins TRBV11-3 and TRBJ2-2, with 8 nucleotides matching TRBD2. Germline CDR1 and CDR2: SGHNT and YENEEA. This CDR3 contains 13 residues. The ends lost 5 bases at V and 6 bases at J; junction bases unmatched: 2. DNA for the CDR3: TGTGCCAGCAGCGTAGCGGGGTCCGGGGAGCTGTTTATT. Protein sequence: CASSVAGSGELFI.

The rearrangement uses TRBV30 and TRBJ1-4; D not certain. CDR1 is GTSNPN and CDR2 is SVGIG in the germline V gene (reference sequence). The CDR3 length is 15 residues. Trimming left V 3 bases short and J 0 bases short, with 11 bases between. In DNA, the CDR3 is TGTGCCTGGAGCAGGAGCTTTGCAACTAATGAAAAACTGTTTTTT. Translation gives CAWSRSFATNEKLFF.

Only one count was recorded for this clonotype. The V gene is TRBV18, the J gene TRBJ2-1; TRBD2 matches at 11 bases. The CDR3 extends over 15 amino acids. V shed 3 bases and J 10 bases; nucleotides not matched to a gene: 8. Germline loops: CDR1 KGHSH, CDR2 LQKENI. CDR3 DNA sequence: TGTGCCAGCTCACCGGTCCGACTAGCGGGAACAGAGCAGTTCTTC. Amino acids: CASSPVRLAGTEQFF.

Turning to this clonotype: The CDR3 ends on some other residue instead of the conserved phenylalanine or tryptophan, so this is likely a read error. The DNA is left out, because the CDR3 cannot be placed on it with certainty; the CDR3 is given as TCRdb lists it. The rearrangement uses TRBV11-2 and TRBJ2-7; no check of the table's D call, TRBD1, against the DNA was made. The CDR3 extends over 15 residues, inclusive of both ends. Per germline, CDR1 SGHAT and CDR2 FQNNGV. The CDR3 here is CANSTGTGRTYEQYL.

The genes are TRBV11-2 and TRBJ2-7, with TRBD1 as a possible D gene (5 bases). Germline V CDR1 and CDR2: SGHAT, FQNNGV. Between the trimmed V and J ends, which lost 5 bases and 6 bases, there was a span of 17 bases. This CDR3 contains 14 residues. DNA for the CDR3: TGTGCCAGCAGCATAGGTAGTGGGGCGCGCGAGCAGTACTTC. The encoded protein is CASSIGSGAREQYF.

For this clonotype: At one boundary the junction diverges from the germline segment, which might be a read error. J is TRBJ2-3 and V is TRBV6-5; D is unresolved. The CDR3 has 13 residues. In germline, CDR1 is MNHEY, CDR2 SVGAGI. The CDR3 DNA sequence: TGTGTCAGCAGTCTAAGAGGCACAGATACGCAGTATTTT. As protein: CVSSLRGTDTQYF.

This sequence joins TRBV18 and TRBJ2-5; unclear D gene. CDR3 size: 13 residues. Trimming took off 1 base at V and 2 bases at J, with 5 bases between the two ends. CDR1 KGHSH and CDR2 LQKENI come from the germline V gene. The chain's CDR3 is CASSPLGQETQYF. DNA for the CDR3: TGTGCCAGCTCACCACTTGGTCAAGAGACCCAGTACTTC.

The chain is built from TRBV7-2 and TRBJ1-6; a possible D gene is TRBD1 (5 bases). Trimming pared 1 base from V and 9 bases from J, leaving 13 bases between. The CDR3 is 15 amino acids. The germline V gene has CDR1 SGHTA and CDR2 FQGNSA. The CDR3 spells CASSLVGREPSPLHF. CDR3 in DNA: TGTGCCAGCAGCTTAGTGGGCAGGGAGCCTTCACCCCTCCACTTT.

The rearrangement uses TRBV4-3 and TRBJ1-4; TRBD1 agrees at 7 bases. This CDR3 region has 14 residues. V trimming: 6 bases; J trimming: 7 bases; junction bases outside the gene matches: 8. The V gene's germline CDR1 is LGHNA and CDR2 YSLEER. CDR3 in amino acids: CASRHEGQSEKLFF. In DNA, the CDR3 is TGCGCCAGCAGACATGAGGGACAGAGTGAAAAACTGTTTTTT.

Comments on this clonotype: The germline gene is not matched at one end of the junction; a read error may be the cause. The chain employs TRBV4-3 and TRBJ1-5; unclear D gene. This CDR3 contains 13 residues. The germline gives CDR1 LGHNA, CDR2 YSLEER. As DNA, the CDR3 is TGCGCCAGCAGCCAAGACAGAAATCAGACCCAGCATTTT. It yields the protein CASSQDRNQTQHF.

Of note for this clonotype: A much larger clone differs from this one at a single base, so this may be a read error. This rearrangement joins TRBV6-5 to TRBJ1-3; no reliable D call. Germline V CDR1 and CDR2: MNHEY, SVGAGI. The CDR3 spans 15 residues. The DNA of the CDR3 is TGTGCCAGCAGTTACTCGAGAGGGTCGGGAAACACCATGTATTTT. Amino acid sequence: CASSYSRGSGNTMYF.